Listed here is a single T cell receptor beta chain. This entry belongs to a study of blood T cell repertoires in COVID-19. The protocol was immunoSEQ multiplex PCR, while the TCRdb copy is restricted to in-frame clones and leaves out a portion. Found here are over 150,000 clones, about 90% of them singletons; the top ten hold under 0.6%. The CDR3 has 15 residues. Trimming at V came to 2 bases and at J to 3 bases, leaving 6 bases not matched to a gene. CDR1 and CDR2 (germline): MGHDK, SYGVNS. The J gene is TRBJ2-5, the V gene TRBV25-1; 7 nucleotides align to TRBD2. The sample taken for sequencing was peripheral blood. The TCR sequence derives from a man aged 50 to 59 with acute or convalescent COVID-19. The chain's CDR3 is CASSETLGGEETQYF. In DNA, the CDR3 is TGTGCCAGCAGTGAAACCTTGGGGGGGGAAGAGACCCAGTACTTC.